This T cell receptor beta chain was identified in a study of OX40 agonist ivuxolimab in advanced cancers. Germline-derived CDR1 and CDR2 are SGHAT and FQNNGV. This CDR3 spans 16 amino acids. J gave up 7 bases and V 5 bases, and 15 bases lay outside the gene matches. The data were produced by immunoSEQ multiplex PCR, yet TCRdb's version contains in-frame clones alone and is incomplete. The data show about 24,000 clones, 88% seen once. At cycle 4 day 1, cycle 7 day 1, and baseline, blood was sampled. This specimen consisted of CD4+ or CD8+ T cells sorted from blood, obtained in a trial of the OX40 agonist ivuxolimab. This chain joins TRBV11-2 and TRBJ2-5; 8 bases map to TRBD2. This TCR was sampled from an adult with an advanced solid tumor such as melanoma, head and neck, liver or kidney cancer. CDR3: CASSPQPGGAQGTQYF. In DNA, the CDR3 is TGTGCCAGCAGCCCCCAGCCCGGGGGGGCGCAGGGGACCCAGTACTTC.